The text below deals with one T cell receptor beta chain. The antigen it binds to is not known. Base qualities were left out, and no much larger clone turns up one base away. The germline V gene specifies MGHDK as CDR1 and SYGVNS as CDR2. The CDR3 starts with the cysteine, ends with the phenylalanine, and has 16 residues. Just CDR3 DNA is preserved here, 48 bases in frame from base 1. V lost 4 bases and J lost 5 bases, and the count of bases not matched to a germline gene is 9. RNA was extracted using the RNeasy kit, and about 0.45 to 1 microgram was reverse transcribed with random hexamers. The immunoSEQ multiplex PCR assay, which covers 54 Vbeta and 13 Jbeta segments, was used to amplify TCR beta CDR3 regions. To correct PCR amplification bias, a synthetic template baseline was used for both primer optimization and computational correction. In the source study's methods: Reads were annotated to V, D and J genes according to IMGT and were analyzed with immunoSEQ Analyzer, with only productive sequences retained. Clonality was calculated as one minus the Shannon entropy normalized by log2 of the number of productive unique sequences. For each patient and control, public and private clones were evaluated within the 100 most prevalent clones. Clones were defined as Susac-specific if absent from the healthy and MS cohorts, from approximately 1,100 published viral clones and from other ImmuneACCESS disease sequences. TCRdb took the public reads, trimmed them with fastp at Q25, ran MiXCR for clone calling and kept in-frame beta chains. Rows are unified per CDR3 protein, each entry keeping the most common DNA and genes. The V and J calls, along with clone size, are taken from TCRdb and not from the paper's own processing. Within this sample are fewer than 80,000 distinct CDR3 sequences, with 95% of them counted one time only. Roughly 0.24% of the sample is taken by the ten largest.

Peripheral blood CD8+ and CD4+ T cells from healthy donors, Susac syndrome patients and multiple sclerosis patients were profiled using high-throughput TCR beta sequencing. The healthy donors served as controls matched for age and sex. Bulk CD8+ and CD4+ T cells were purified by magnetic negative isolation, whereas CD8+ TEMRA cells were enriched by FACS. Blood was collected in EDTA tubes and processed within 24 hours, with PBMCs isolated through density gradient centrifugation. PBMCs destined for TCR sequencing were cryopreserved in liquid nitrogen and later thawed in a 37 °C water bath. Purity of sorted or isolated CD4+, CD8+ and CD8+ TEMRA cells was at least 90%. The sample originates from a study of CD8 T cells in Susac syndrome (dated by TCRdb to about 2019). Describing the broader study: The study used repertoire sequencing to test whether antigen drove CD8+ T cell activation and differentiation in Susac syndrome. Clonality of the CD8+ T cell repertoire was compared between around 13 healthy donors, about 14 Susac syndrome patients and some 15 multiple sclerosis patients.

Study-wide conclusions, independent of this receptor: The number of individuals in the TCR sequencing and HLA analysis was recognized as being relatively small.

The chain uses TRBV25-1 and TRBJ2-5; 11 central bases correspond to TRBD2. Sequenced material: CD8+ T cells from PBMCs. The sequence was obtained from a human donor in good health. This receptor has the CDR3 CASSGLAGGPLETQYF. The nucleotide sequence is TGTGCCAGCAGTGGCCTAGCGGGGGGACCGCTGGAGACCCAGTACTTC.